These 9 T cell receptor beta chains came from one sample sequenced in a study of T cell responses to AZD1222 COVID-19 vaccine. The repertoire was sequenced with immunoSEQ multiplex PCR; TCRdb's copy has only in-frame clones and lacks some. The repertoire consists of 130,000 to 150,000 clones, with approximately 94% occurring once and the leading ten covering approximately 2.1%. The sequencing used peripheral blood, collected on day 0 of AZD1222 vaccination. These receptors came from an adult in good health.

The chain links TRBV12-5 to TRBJ1-5; D possibly corresponds to TRBD1 (5 bases). CDR1 is LGHNT, CDR2 FRNRAP, per germline. V was shortened by 1 base and J by 4 bases, with 11 bases between the two germline ends. The length of the CDR3 is 15 residues. CDR3 region: CASGLGQTINQPQHF. CDR3 coding DNA: TGTGCTAGTGGTTTGGGACAGACGATTAATCAGCCCCAGCATTTT.

This clone was recorded once. The chain joins TRBV5-1 to TRBJ2-3, with 7 bases lining up with TRBD2. The CDR3 runs to 15 residues. Trimming cost V 1 base and J 1 base; bases outside gene matches: 3. From germline, CDR1 is SGHRS and CDR2 YFSETQ. The CDR3 spells CASSLTTSGTDTQYF. Here the CDR3 DNA reads TGCGCCAGCAGCTTGACCACTAGCGGCACAGATACGCAGTATTTT.

This chain connects TRBV2 to TRBJ1-2; D unresolved. V was cut by 11 bases and J by 6 bases, with 16 bases left in between. This CDR3 has 12 amino acids. Germline V lookup: CDR1 SNHLY, CDR2 FYNNEI. CDR3 protein: CACREVPHGYTF. Here the CDR3 DNA reads TGTGCCTGCCGGGAGGTCCCCCATGGCTACACCTTC.

The chain recombines TRBV5-6 with TRBJ1-2; 7 bases fit TRBD1. Germline CDR1 is SGHDT and CDR2 is YYEEEE. There are 15 residues in the CDR3. The V segment lost 0 bases and the J segment 4 bases; nucleotides outside the gene matches: 6. The DNA of the CDR3 is TGTGCCAGCAGCTTGGGGGCAGGGGGGCCCTATGGCTACACCTTC. Protein product: CASSLGAGGPYGYTF.

The J gene is TRBJ2-1, the V gene TRBV19; 7 positions match TRBD2. Germline-derived CDR1 and CDR2 are LNHDA and SQIVND (reference sequence). V was pared by 6 bases and J by 5 bases, with 10 bases of the junction left unmatched. CDR3 length: 15 residues. CDR3 DNA sequence: TGTGCCAGTAGACCACGGTCTAGCGGCCACAATGAGCAGTTCTTC. Protein sequence: CASRPRSSGHNEQFF.

The chain combines TRBV15 with TRBJ1-1, with D perhaps TRBD1 (5 bases). Germline V gives CDR1 LNHNV, CDR2 YYDKDF (reference sequence). The CDR3 length is 16 residues. Trimming took off 5 bases at V and 4 bases at J, with 20 bases between the two ends. The CDR3, as DNA: TGTGCCACCAGCGATCACGGGGGAAAAAGCGGCACTGAAGCTTTCTTT. It encodes CATSDHGGKSGTEAFF.

This rearrangement joins TRBV6-5 to TRBJ1-1; the D is unclear. CDR3 length equals 14 residues. The V gene's germline CDR1 is MNHEY and CDR2 SVGAGI. The germline V and J ends were trimmed by 0 bases and 1 base, with 6 bases remaining between them. CDR3 nucleotide sequence: TGTGCCAGCAGTTACTCGCGGCAGAACACTGAAGCTTTCTTT. Protein product: CASSYSRQNTEAFF.

The sample holds one count of this clone. This sequence joins TRBV7-3 and TRBJ1-1; D unresolved. V lost 5 bases, J lost 1 base, and 8 bases lay in between. Germline V gene lookup returns CDR1 SGHTA and CDR2 FQGTGA. The CDR3 is made up of 13 amino acids. CDR3 DNA sequence: TGTGCCAGCAGCCCCGCCGGGAACACTGAAGCTTTCTTT. It is translated as CASSPAGNTEAFF.

This rearrangement joins TRBV10-3 to TRBJ1-1; D perhaps matches TRBD1 (6 bases). The CDR3 contains 13 residues. Trimming cost V 10 bases and J 1 base, with 13 bases left between them. Germline CDR1 ENHRY, CDR2 SYGVKD. The CDR3 is CATLGHSNTEAFF. DNA of the CDR3: TGTGCCACGTTGGGACACTCGAACACTGAAGCTTTCTTT.